The 13 T cell receptor beta chains given below trace back to one sample, sequenced in a study of T-cell reconstitution after alpha-beta-depleted transplantation in children. Unique molecular identifiers tagged the TCRbeta library. A single record per CDR3 protein comes from TCRdb applying MiXCR to the PCR reads. There are 700,000 or so distinct CDR3 sequences in the sample; 10% to 15% occur only once, and 0.79% lies in the top ten. Sequencing was performed on PBMCs, taken before TCRalphabeta/CD19-depleted stem cell transplant. All receptors come from a girl aged 2 to 9 with congenital amegakaryocytic thrombocytopenia, due to receive a stem cell transplant.

This clonotype has a single count. The V and J genes are TRBV12-3 or TRBV12-4 and TRBJ1-5; TRBD1 aligns across 8 bases. The CDR3 is made up of 17 amino acids. The V and J ends lost 6 bases and 3 bases, in that order; junction bases with no gene match: 13. The DNA of the CDR3 is TGTGCCAGCAGCGAGGAGGGGTTGGACAGGGCCAATCAGCCCCAGCATTTT. It is translated as CASSEEGLDRANQPQHF.

This clonotype was recorded many times. This chain uses TRBV10-3 with TRBJ1-1; D possibly corresponds to TRBD1 (6 bases). The germline V and J ends were trimmed by 9 bases and 0 bases, with 8 bases remaining between them. Germline CDR1 reads ENHRY; CDR2 reads SYGVKD. The CDR3 extends over 12 amino acids. The CDR3 sequence: CAIQGLNTEAFF. The CDR3 nucleotides read TGTGCCATTCAGGGGCTGAACACTGAAGCTTTCTTT.

This clonotype was detected only a few times. This chain joins TRBV5-5 and TRBJ2-5; possible D gene TRBD1, 5 bases. Trimming took 0 bases from V and 2 from J, leaving 14 bases between them. CDR1 and CDR2 (germline): SGHKS, YYEKEE (reference sequence). The CDR3 contains 16 residues. CDR3 sequence (DNA): TGTGCCAGCAGCTTGGCCGTGAGACAGACTCAAGAGACCCAGTACTTC. Its translation: CASSLAVRQTQETQYF.

V is TRBV7-9 and J is TRBJ2-7; D call uncertain. Trimming took 0 bases from V and 9 from J, leaving 15 bases between them. Germline V gene sequence: CDR1 SEHNR, CDR2 FQNEAQ (reference sequence). This CDR3 is 14 amino acids long. CDR3 bases: TGTGCCAGCAGCTTAGCCCGCAGGCCTCTGCGGCAGTACTTC. It is translated as CASSLARRPLRQYF.

This clonotype was detected many times. This chain uses TRBV20-1 with TRBJ2-5; D tentatively reads TRBD1 or TRBD2 (5 bases each). This CDR3 is 14 amino acids long. The germline V gene encodes CDR1 DFQATT and CDR2 SNEGSKA (reference sequence). Trimming took 4 bases from V and 1 from J, leaving 13 bases between them. The chain's CDR3 is CSAKPGTLQETQYF. CDR3 nucleotides: TGCAGTGCTAAACCCGGGACCCTCCAAGAGACCCAGTACTTC.

The rearrangement links TRBV15 to TRBJ1-1; D gene ambiguous. The germline V gene has CDR1 LNHNV and CDR2 YYDKDF (reference sequence). The V end lost 0 bases, the J end lost 6 bases, and 11 bases lay between the germline ends. CDR3 size: 14 residues. The CDR3 bases are TGTGCCACCAGCAGAGATAGAGGTAGCGCTGAAGCTTTCTTT. This codes for CATSRDRGSAEAFF. The entire variable domain, with the rest obtained from reference TRBV15 and TRBJ1-1, is as follows: DAMVIQNPRYQVTQFGKPVTLSCSQTLNHNVMYWYQQKSSQAPKLLFHYYDKDFNNEADTPDNFQSRRPNTSFCFLDIRSPGLGDTAMYLCATSRDRGSAEAFFGQGTRLTVV.

This clonotype was seen a handful of times. This chain uses TRBV18 with TRBJ2-3, with 9 bases fitting TRBD1. Trimming removed 0 bases from V and 4 bases from J; junction bases left unmatched: 2. The CDR3 has 15 amino acids. CDR1 and CDR2 from the germline V gene are KGHSH and LQKENI. The CDR3 nucleotides are TGTGCCAGCTCACCACCGAACAGGGGGCCAGATACGCAGTATTTT. Its protein is CASSPPNRGPDTQYF.

This chain uses TRBV4-1 with TRBJ2-1; TRBD2 matches at 7 bases. This CDR3 spans 17 amino acids. CDR1 and CDR2 from the germline V gene are MGHRA and YSYEKL. The J segment lost 2 bases and the V segment lost 1 base, leaving 8 bases of the junction unmatched. The CDR3 nucleotides read TGCGCCAGCAGCCAAGCCCGGGAGCTAGCGGCCTACAATGAGCAGTTCTTC. Protein sequence: CASSQARELAAYNEQFF.

The chain recombines TRBV20-1 with TRBJ2-7; no clear D. The CDR3 has 13 amino acids. Per the germline V gene, CDR1 is DFQATT and CDR2 is SNEGSKA (reference sequence). V lost 0 bases to trimming and J lost 3 bases, with 9 bases between them. The CDR3 DNA reads TGCAGTGCTAGAGATAGCCTTAGCTACGAGCAGTACTTC. This translates into CSARDSLSYEQYF.

This clonotype was counted only a few times. J is TRBJ1-6 and V is TRBV5-5, with TRBD1 as a possible D gene (5 bases). V lost 4 bases to trimming and J lost 0 bases, with 11 bases between them. In germline, CDR1 is SGHKS, CDR2 YYEKEE (reference sequence). The CDR3 has 16 amino acids. CDR3 nucleotides: TGTGCCAGCAGCACCTACAGGAGCTCCTATAATTCACCCCTCCACTTT. Protein product: CASSTYRSSYNSPLHF.

This clonotype was recorded at least ten times. The V and J genes are TRBV29-1 and TRBJ2-7; D is undetermined. Trimming shortened V by 4 bases and J by 3 bases, and 13 bases separated the two germline ends. CDR1 and CDR2 (germline): SQVTM, ANQGSEA. The CDR3 has 13 residues. CDR3 sequence: CSVATVSYYEQYF. The CDR3 nucleotides read TGCAGCGTTGCAACAGTTAGCTACTACGAGCAGTACTTC.

The sample holds many counts of this clonotype. This chain joins TRBV12-3 or TRBV12-4 and TRBJ2-1; no reliable D call. This CDR3 spans 13 amino acids. V lost 6 bases to trimming and J lost 4 bases, with 10 bases between them. The CDR3 DNA sequence: TGTGCCAGCAGAGGTCCGCCGTACAATGAGCAGTTCTTC. The encoded protein is CASRGPPYNEQFF.

The V call is TRBV30, the J call TRBJ1-3; 7 nucleotides line up with TRBD1. The CDR3 consists of 12 residues. The J segment lost 4 bases and the V segment lost 4 bases, leaving 1 base of the junction unmatched. In germline, CDR1 is GTSNPN, CDR2 SVGIG (reference sequence). CDR3 loop: CAWKDRGNTIYF. CDR3 nucleotide sequence: TGTGCCTGGAAGGACAGGGGAAACACCATATATTTT.